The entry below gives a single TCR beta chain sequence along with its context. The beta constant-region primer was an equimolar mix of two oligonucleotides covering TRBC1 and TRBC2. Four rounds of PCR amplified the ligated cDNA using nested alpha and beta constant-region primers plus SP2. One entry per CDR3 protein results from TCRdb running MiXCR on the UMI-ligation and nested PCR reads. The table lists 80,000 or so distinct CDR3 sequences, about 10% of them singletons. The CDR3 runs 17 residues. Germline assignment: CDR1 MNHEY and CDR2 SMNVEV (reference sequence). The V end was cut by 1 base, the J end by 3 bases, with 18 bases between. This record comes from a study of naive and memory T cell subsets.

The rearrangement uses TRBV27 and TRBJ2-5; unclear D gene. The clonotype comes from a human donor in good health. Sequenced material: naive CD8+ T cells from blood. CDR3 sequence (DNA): TGTGCCAGCAGTTTATTTCCCCCTGTCGACGGCGAAGAGACCCAGTACTTC. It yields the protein CASSLFPPVDGEETQYF.